Described below is a single TCR beta chain sequence and its context. Its target is not known. Generated by immunoSEQ multiplex PCR, the TCRdb table keeps only in-frame clones and is missing some. The sample has 30,000 to 35,000 clones, about nine tenths seen once. The data are from a study of T cells in tuberculosis. The overall study: Sequenced TCRs come from CD1B-GMM tetramer-binding T cells. This South African cohort compared adolescents with or without latent tuberculosis against adults with active tuberculosis.

The CDR3 is 14 residues long. Trimming removed 2 bases at V and 7 bases at J, with 11 bases between. Germline lookup yields CDR1 MNHGY and CDR2 SVAAGI. General study points: Shorter CDR3-alpha in active tuberculosis partly drove smaller distances. Active tuberculosis TCR-alpha repertoires lay closer to GMM-specific TCRs than IGRA-negative controls, suggesting clonal expansion.

This sequence was found in a donor between 10 and 35 years old with latent tuberculosis or without tuberculosis infection. Some clones in this sample may be carry-over from other donors' samples. This chain uses TRBV6-9 with TRBJ1-4; no definite D call. What was sequenced was PBMCs. The DNA of the CDR3 is TGTGCCAGCAGTTATAGAGGGAGTCGTGAAAAACTGTTTTTT. Residues: CASSYRGSREKLFF.